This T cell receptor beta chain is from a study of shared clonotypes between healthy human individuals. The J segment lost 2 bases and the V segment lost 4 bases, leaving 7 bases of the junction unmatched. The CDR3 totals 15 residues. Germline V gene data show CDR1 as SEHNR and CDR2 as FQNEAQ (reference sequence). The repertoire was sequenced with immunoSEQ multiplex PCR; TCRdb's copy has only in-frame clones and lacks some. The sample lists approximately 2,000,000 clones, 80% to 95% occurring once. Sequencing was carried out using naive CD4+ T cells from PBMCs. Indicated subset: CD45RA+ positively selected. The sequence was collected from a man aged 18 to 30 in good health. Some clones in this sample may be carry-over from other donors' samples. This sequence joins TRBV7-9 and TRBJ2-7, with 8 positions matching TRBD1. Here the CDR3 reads CASSSRTGPTYEQYF. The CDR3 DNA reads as TGTGCCAGCAGCTCCCGGACAGGGCCTACCTACGAGCAGTACTTC.